Following are 9 T cell receptor beta chains from one sample sequenced in a study of blood T cell repertoires in COVID-19. Sequencing was performed with immunoSEQ multiplex PCR; in TCRdb, only in-frame clones are kept and a portion is missing. In the table there are 150,000 or so clones, around four fifths of which are singletons. Input material: peripheral blood. Receptors originate from a woman between 40 and 50 years old with active or convalescent COVID-19.

V gene TRBV6-6 combines with J gene TRBJ1-3; no definite D call. Trimming took off 2 bases at V and 0 bases at J, with 5 bases between the two ends. This CDR3 is 14 amino acids long. CDR1 and CDR2 from the germline V gene are MNHNY and SVGAGI (reference sequence). In DNA form, the CDR3 reads TGTGCCAGCAGTTACCCCGGCTCTGGAAACACCATATATTTT. This encodes CASSYPGSGNTIYF.

The V gene is TRBV4-3, the J gene TRBJ2-3, with 8 bases lining up with TRBD2. V was pared by 2 bases and J by 4 bases, with 14 bases of the junction left unmatched. Germline CDR1 LGHNA, CDR2 YSLEER. This CDR3 has 18 amino acids. Written as DNA, the CDR3 is TGCGCCAGCAGCCAAAAGAGGGGGGCGGGAGGAGCCCCAGATACGCAGTATTTT. It is translated as CASSQKRGAGGAPDTQYF.

The chain is built from TRBV29-1 and TRBJ1-1, with D possibly TRBD1 on 6 matching bases. CDR3 length equals 13 residues. V gave up 6 bases and J gave up 0 bases, with 11 bases separating them. Germline CDR1 reads SQVTM; CDR2 reads ANQGSEA. DNA for the CDR3: TGCAGCGTACGGACAGCCATGAACACTGAAGCTTTCTTT. Translation: CSVRTAMNTEAFF.

This clone was counted a few times. This chain uses TRBV19 with TRBJ1-5; D is uncertain. The CDR3 loop spans 15 amino acids. Germline values: CDR1 LNHDA, CDR2 SQIVND (reference sequence). Deletions cut 2 bases from V and 0 bases from J, with 8 bases between. CDR3 nucleotides: TGTGCCAGTAGTATAATGGCAGATAGCAATCAGCCCCAGCATTTT. As protein: CASSIMADSNQPQHF. Supplemented by reference TRBV19 and TRBJ1-5, the full variable domain reads DGGITQSPKYLFRKEGQNVTLSCEQNLNHDAMYWYRQDPGQGLRLIYYSQIVNDFQKGDIAEGYSVSREKKESFPLTVTSAQKNPTAFYLCASSIMADSNQPQHFGDGTRLSIL.

The V call is TRBV7-9, the J call TRBJ1-5; D not certain. The germline V and J ends were trimmed by 8 bases and 5 bases, with 13 bases remaining between them. The CDR3 loop spans 13 amino acids. Germline loops: CDR1 SEHNR, CDR2 FQNEAQ (reference sequence). CDR3 nucleotide sequence: TGTGCCAGCGGCCCCGAGGGCGATCAGCCCCAGCATTTT. Protein: CASGPEGDQPQHF. The whole variable domain, filled in from reference TRBV7-9 and TRBJ1-5, reads DTGVSQNPRHKITKRGQNVTFRCDPISEHNRLYWYRQTLGQGPEFLTYFQNEAQLEKSRLLSDRFSAERPKGSFSTLEIQRTEQGDSAMYLCASGPEGDQPQHFGDGTRLSIL.

V and J are TRBV27 and TRBJ1-5; D gene unclear. Germline-derived CDR1 and CDR2 are MNHEY and SMNVEV (reference sequence). The CDR3 covers 13 residues. V dropped 4 bases and J dropped 2 bases, with 6 bases sitting between them. Here the CDR3 reads CASSWRGNQPQHF. The CDR3 DNA is TGTGCCAGCAGTTGGCGGGGCAATCAGCCCCAGCATTTT.

This chain links TRBV7-9 with TRBJ1-1; D might be TRBD1 (6 bases). The V end lost 4 bases, the J end lost 6 bases, and 18 bases lay between the germline ends. Germline V CDR1 and CDR2: SEHNR, FQNEAQ (reference sequence). The CDR3 is 15 amino acids. CDR3 DNA sequence: TGTGCCAGCAGCTCCCAGGGGACCGCCGGCTCTGAAGCTTTCTTT. It translates to CASSSQGTAGSEAFF. The whole variable domain, filled in from reference TRBV7-9 and TRBJ1-1, reads DTGVSQNPRHKITKRGQNVTFRCDPISEHNRLYWYRQTLGQGPEFLTYFQNEAQLEKSRLLSDRFSAERPKGSFSTLEIQRTEQGDSAMYLCASSSQGTAGSEAFFGQGTRLTVV.

The chain joins TRBV18 to TRBJ1-5; maybe TRBD1 (5 bases). CDR1 KGHSH and CDR2 LQKENI come from the germline V gene. The CDR3 spans 14 residues. Trimming took 4 bases from V and 5 from J, leaving 12 bases between them. CDR3 nucleotide sequence: TGTGCCAGCTCACTCCGCCAGGGTGATCAGCCCCAGCATTTT. This gives the protein CASSLRQGDQPQHF.

The V gene is TRBV18, the J gene TRBJ1-6, with a weak D call TRBD1 (5 bases). The V end was cut by 2 bases, the J end by 6 bases, with 11 bases between. This CDR3 spans 15 amino acids. In germline, CDR1 is KGHSH, CDR2 LQKENI. DNA for the CDR3: TGTGCCAGCTCACCAGCAGGACAAATTAATTCACCCCTCCACTTT. Protein: CASSPAGQINSPLHF.